The source of this TCR beta chain is a study of shared clonotypes between healthy human individuals. Study results and caveats: Shared clonotypes: about 5.3% naive CD4, about 3.5% naive CD8, less than 2.5% memory CD4, under 0.45% memory CD8.

Naive CD8 cells lacked CD45RO, underwent positive selection for CCR7 and left out terminally differentiated effector memory CD45RA+ cells. Comment on this clone: As yet, its antigen is unknown.

This CDR3 contains 15 residues. Trimming removed 0 bases from V and 4 bases from J; junction bases left unmatched: 4. Germline assignment: CDR1 SGHDT and CDR2 YYEEEE. The method was immunoSEQ multiplex PCR; TCRdb's version includes in-frame clones alone and lacks a portion of them. The sample records around 2,000,000 clones, roughly 94% being singletons. Material for sequencing was naive CD8+ T cells sorted from blood. This clonotype originated in a man younger than 35 in good health. The V and J genes are TRBV5-6 and TRBJ2-3, with 8 positions matching TRBD2. This chain's CDR3 is CASSLGAGEPDTQYF. The CDR3 bases are TGTGCCAGCAGCTTGGGAGCGGGAGAACCAGATACGCAGTATTTT.